A single sample gave rise to the 27 T cell receptor beta chains below, sequenced in a study of regulatory T cells in long-lasting Graves disease. The time point here: newly diagnosed GD, antithyroid drugs for less than 3 months. After RNA was extracted from PBMCs, the TCR library was made from it. Library construction for TCR beta used iRepertoire HTBI primers and Arm-PCR of CDR3 regions. TCRdb re-called the multiplex PCR reads with MiXCR, one entry per CDR3 protein. The sample has fewer than 550,000 distinct CDR3 sequences; approximately 16% are singletons. These data were likewise used in another study, on T cells in Graves' hyperthyroidism and ophthalmopathy.

The sample in question was peripheral blood mononuclear cells (PBMCs), obtained at new diagnosis, from a patient treated with antithyroid drugs. These receptors were collected from a woman younger than 35 with Graves disease.

This clonotype was counted between two and nine times. The CDR3 does not close with the conserved phenylalanine or tryptophan, likely indicating a read error. The chain couples TRBV29-1 to TRBJ2-7, with D unclear. V was trimmed by 6 bases and J by 2 bases, leaving 14 bases between them. The germline CDR1 and CDR2 sequences are SQVTM and ANQGSEA. CDR3 size: 13 residues. CDR3 in DNA: TGCAGCGTCCATATCAGTAACGCCTACGAGCAGTACCTC. As protein: CSVHISNAYEQYL.

This clonotype was counted at least ten times. This rearrangement joins TRBV7-2 to TRBJ2-1; 14 nucleotides match TRBD2. The CDR3 runs to 17 residues. V dropped 1 base and J dropped 7; count of bases not matched to a gene: 6. CDR1 is SGHTA, CDR2 FQGNSA, per germline. CDR3 sequence reads: CASSLGAGTSGRNEQFF. The CDR3 nucleotides are TGTGCCAGCAGCTTAGGGGCCGGGACTAGCGGGAGAAATGAGCAGTTCTTC.

This clonotype occurred a few times. V gene TRBV5-6 combines with J gene TRBJ2-5, with TRBD1 identical over 7 bases. J was trimmed by 5 bases and V by 3 bases; bases with no gene match: 16. The CDR3 spans 17 residues. From germline, CDR1 is SGHDT and CDR2 YYEEEE. The CDR3 DNA reads TGTGCCAGCAGCTCGGCGTCCGGGACAGTGGGTGTGGAGACCCAGTACTTC. It yields the protein CASSSASGTVGVETQYF.

The J gene is TRBJ2-4, the V gene TRBV12-3 or TRBV12-4; D remains ambiguous. The CDR3 sequence is 16 residues long. The V end was cut by 3 bases, the J end by 0 bases, with 12 bases between. In nucleotides, the CDR3 is TGTGCCAGCAGTTTCCCGAACAATCTAGCCAAAAACATTCAGTACTTC. It specifies CASSFPNNLAKNIQYF.

This clonotype was seen at least ten times. The CDR3 DNA reads TGCGCCAGCAGCCAAGGGCCTAGCGGGAAGGACGAGCAGTACTTC. Translation: CASSQGPSGKDEQYF. The V call is TRBV4-3, the J call TRBJ2-7; 9 bases fit TRBD2. This CDR3 has 15 residues. Germline V lookup: CDR1 LGHNA, CDR2 YSLEER. The V segment lost 1 base and the J segment 5 bases; nucleotides outside the gene matches: 6.

This clonotype appeared many times. The V and J genes are TRBV18 and TRBJ1-4; D unresolved. The V gene's germline CDR1 is KGHSH and CDR2 LQKENI. This CDR3 has 14 amino acids. Trimming took 8 bases from V and 4 from J, leaving 14 bases between them. The CDR3 DNA reads TGTGCCAGCACCCCGGGGAGTGTTAATGAAAAACTGTTTTTT. Its protein is CASTPGSVNEKLFF.

Many counts were recorded for this clonotype. CDR3 sequence: CSVERTFMNTEAFF. The CDR3 bases are TGCAGCGTTGAGCGGACGTTCATGAACACTGAAGCTTTCTTT. The chain employs TRBV29-1 and TRBJ1-1; no clear D. The CDR3 sequence is 14 residues long. Germline V gives CDR1 SQVTM, CDR2 ANQGSEA. V dropped 3 bases and J dropped 0 bases, with 11 bases sitting between them.

Points on this clonotype: One end of the junction fails to match germline, which may point to a read error. The V and J genes are TRBV3-1 and TRBJ2-2; 12 bases fit TRBD2. The CDR3 runs to 17 residues. Germline CDR1 reads LGHDT; CDR2 reads YNNKEL (reference sequence). CDR3 region: CASSSRTSGANAGELFF. DNA for the CDR3: TGTGCCAGCAGCTCTCGGACTAGCGGGGCGAACGCCGGGGAGCTGTTTTTT.

This clonotype has at least ten counts. V and J are TRBV5-1 and TRBJ2-5, with 7 bases fitting TRBD2. In germline, CDR1 is SGHRS, CDR2 YFSETQ. With V trimmed by 0 bases and J by 0 bases, 2 bases remained unmatched. The CDR3 is made up of 15 amino acids. CDR3: CASSLAGGHQETQYF. For the CDR3, the DNA is TGCGCCAGCAGCTTGGCGGGGGGACACCAAGAGACCCAGTACTTC.

There are many counts of this clonotype. A read error may account for a junction end that differs from germline. The chain joins TRBV13 to TRBJ2-1; D possibly matches TRBD1 or TRBD2 (5 bases each). CDR3 length: 15 amino acids. Germline assignment: CDR1 PRHDT and CDR2 FYEKMQ (reference sequence). The CDR3: CASSLGTVSYNEQFF. The CDR3 DNA reads as TGTGCCAGCAGTTTAGGGACGGTTTCCTACAATGAGCAGTTCTTC. The full variable domain, rest sourced from reference TRBV13 and TRBJ2-1, is AAGVIQSPRHLIKEKRETATLKCYPIPRHDTVYWYQQGPGQDPQFLISFYEKMQSDKGSIPDRFSAQQFSDYHSELNMSSLELGDSALYFCASSLGTVSYNEQFFGPGTRLTVL.

The sample holds many counts of this clonotype. V usage is TRBV2 and J usage is TRBJ2-7, with D unresolved. The CDR3 loop spans 14 amino acids. Germline lookup yields CDR1 SNHLY and CDR2 FYNNEI. The V end was cut by 4 bases, the J end by 3 bases, with 13 bases between. The CDR3: CASSVGRSHYEQYF. The CDR3, as DNA: TGTGCCAGCAGTGTTGGGCGGAGTCACTACGAGCAGTACTTC.

The chain uses TRBV20-1 and TRBJ2-1; 10 nucleotides line up with TRBD2. Germline CDR1 and CDR2: DFQATT and SNEGSKA (reference sequence). The CDR3 is made up of 18 amino acids. The V gene end was trimmed by 0 bases and the J gene end by 9 bases; junction bases not matched to a gene: 17. The CDR3 coding sequence is TGCAGTGCTAGAGATTATTCCACAACTAGCGGGACGCCCTCTGAGCAGTTCTTC. Translation gives CSARDYSTTSGTPSEQFF.

The chain couples TRBV6-5 to TRBJ2-1; 11 bases map to TRBD2. CDR1 and CDR2 from the germline V gene are MNHEY and SVGAGI. J lost 0 bases, V lost 4 bases, and 5 bases had no gene match. The CDR3 covers 17 residues. CDR3 amino acids: CASSSRLAGSSYNEQFF. DNA for the CDR3: TGTGCCAGCAGTTCGCGACTAGCGGGGAGCTCCTACAATGAGCAGTTCTTC.

The chain carries TRBV2 and TRBJ1-5, with 10 bases that match TRBD1. V was pared by 1 base and J by 0 bases, with 6 bases of the junction left unmatched. The CDR3 has 18 amino acids. Germline assignment: CDR1 SNHLY and CDR2 FYNNEI. CDR3 loop: CASSEGQGAWDSNQPQHF. CDR3 coding DNA: TGTGCCAGCAGTGAAGGACAGGGGGCTTGGGATAGCAATCAGCCCCAGCATTTT.

The table lists this clonotype with many counts. V and J are TRBV7-2 and TRBJ2-7; 13 nucleotides match TRBD2. Per germline, CDR1 SGHTA and CDR2 FQGNSA. V shed 2 bases, J shed 7 bases, and the junction held 8 bases outside the gene matches. The CDR3 totals 16 residues. This CDR3 is CASSLRRLAGGHEQYF. CDR3 DNA sequence: TGTGCCAGCAGCTTACGGCGACTAGCGGGAGGTCATGAGCAGTACTTC.

This clonotype has ten or more counts. This rearrangement joins TRBV30 to TRBJ1-1, with D unclear. CDR1 and CDR2 (germline): GTSNPN, SVGIG (reference sequence). Trimming cost V 3 bases and J 1 base, with 9 bases left between them. The CDR3 length is 13 residues. The CDR3 protein is CAWRSTRNTEAFF. The DNA of the CDR3 is TGTGCCTGGAGGTCGACGAGGAACACTGAAGCTTTCTTT.

The rearrangement uses TRBV7-2 and TRBJ2-5, with 9 bases matching TRBD2. CDR1 and CDR2 from the germline V gene are SGHTA and FQGNSA. J gave up 4 bases and V 3 bases, and 6 bases lay outside the gene matches. The CDR3 runs 15 residues. CDR3 in DNA: TGTGCCAGCAGCTTCGTAGCGGGAGCGGGAGAGACCCAGTACTTC. Translating it yields CASSFVAGAGETQYF.

This clonotype was recorded at least ten times. The rearrangement uses TRBV12-3 or TRBV12-4 and TRBJ1-4, with D unclear. Trimming removed 5 bases from V and 13 bases from J, with 17 bases in between. The CDR3 contains 13 residues. CDR3 coding DNA: TGTGCCAGCAGTCCCCGGGTGCGGGGTAGACTGTTTTTT. This encodes CASSPRVRGRLFF.

The chain carries TRBV20-1 and TRBJ2-3; D is unclear. This CDR3 has 14 amino acids. Looked up from germline, CDR1 is DFQATT and CDR2 is SNEGSKA (reference sequence). V shed 3 bases and J shed 0 bases, with 10 bases lying between them. CDR3 DNA: TGCAGTGCTAGGGTTTCTCCCAGCACAGATACGCAGTATTTT. Translation: CSARVSPSTDTQYF.

The table lists this clonotype with many counts. The gene calls are TRBV5-5 and TRBJ2-7; 9 nucleotides align to TRBD1. The CDR3 is 14 amino acids. The V and J ends lost 1 base and 3 bases, in that order; junction bases with no gene match: 2. Germline V lookup: CDR1 SGHKS, CDR2 YYEKEE (reference sequence). The CDR3 region is CASSLPTGGYEQYF. The DNA for the CDR3 is TGTGCCAGCAGCTTGCCGACAGGGGGCTACGAGCAGTACTTC.

This clonotype was seen at least ten times. The J gene is TRBJ2-5, the V gene TRBV11-3; D is perhaps TRBD2 (6 bases). V shed 4 bases and J shed 3 bases, with 12 bases lying between them. Germline CDR1 reads SGHNT; CDR2 reads YENEEA. This CDR3 spans 14 amino acids. CDR3 bases: TGTGCCAGCAGCTCGGGACTGAGAGAAGAGACCCAGTACTTC. Amino acid sequence: CASSSGLREETQYF.

This clonotype has a count of ten or more. V and J are TRBV18 and TRBJ2-2; D remains ambiguous. Germline CDR1 and CDR2: KGHSH and LQKENI. The germline V and J ends were trimmed by 1 base and 7 bases, with 4 bases remaining between them. CDR3 length: 12 residues. CDR3 sequence: CASSPLGGELFF. CDR3 DNA: TGTGCCAGCTCACCACTAGGCGGGGAGCTGTTTTTT.

This clonotype was detected ten times or more. This chain uses TRBV12-3 or TRBV12-4 with TRBJ2-7; TRBD2 agrees at 10 bases. V shed 6 bases, J shed 3 bases, and the junction held 5 bases outside the gene matches. CDR3 length: 14 residues. The DNA for the CDR3 is TGTGCCAGCAGAGCTAGCGGGAGAGGCTACGAGCAGTACTTC. This sequence encodes CASRASGRGYEQYF.

This chain joins TRBV7-9 and TRBJ1-4, with D possibly matching TRBD1 (5 bases). The length of the CDR3 is 16 residues. V was trimmed by 1 base and J by 5 bases, leaving 14 bases between them. The germline V gene encodes CDR1 SEHNR and CDR2 FQNEAQ (reference sequence). The CDR3 loop is CASSLGSGTLNEKLFF. DNA of the CDR3: TGTGCCAGCAGCTTAGGATCCGGGACCCTAAATGAAAAACTGTTTTTT.

This clonotype has only a few counts. V and J are TRBV7-9 and TRBJ2-1; weak D call: TRBD2 (5 bases). The CDR3 contains 14 residues. Trimming stripped 3 bases from V and 4 bases from J, with 10 bases between. The germline gives CDR1 SEHNR, CDR2 FQNEAQ (reference sequence). CDR3 residues: CASSLSRTYNEQFF. The CDR3 coding sequence is TGTGCCAGCAGCTTGAGTCGGACTTACAATGAGCAGTTCTTC.

The rearrangement uses TRBV25-1 and TRBJ2-5; D may be TRBD1 or TRBD2 (5 bases each). Germline CDR1 MGHDK, CDR2 SYGVNS. V was clipped by 2 bases and J by 5 bases, with 15 bases between them. The length of the CDR3 is 15 residues. CDR3 protein: CASSEGARDIETQYF. CDR3 DNA sequence: TGTGCCAGCAGTGAAGGGGCCCGGGATATTGAGACCCAGTACTTC. The full variable domain, with the rest looked up from reference TRBV25-1 and TRBJ2-5, is EADIYQTPRYLVIGTGKKITLECSQTMGHDKMYWYQQDPGMELHLIHYSYGVNSTEKGDLSSESTVSRIRTEHFPLTLESARPSHTSQYLCASSEGARDIETQYFGPGTRLLVL.

This clonotype was seen at least ten times. The CDR3 DNA is TGTGCCACCCGCGGATCGGGGGATGCTTTCTTT. Translated, it gives CATRGSGDAFF. The rearrangement links TRBV28 to TRBJ1-1, with a weak D call TRBD1 (5 bases). The germline V gene has CDR1 MDHEN and CDR2 SYDVKM. There are 11 residues in the CDR3. V lost 10 bases to trimming and J lost 11 bases, with 17 bases between them.